The 19 T cell receptor beta chains listed next were all sequenced from one sample in a study of radiotherapy plus CTLA-4 blockade in lung cancer (dated by TCRdb to the late 2010s). Preparation of the library involved the immunoSEQ multiplex PCR assay. TCRdb stores this immuneACCESS table with in-frame sequences only. Part of the clones is absent; in the studies checked, under half of the shortfall reflects unresolved V genes, and no reason is known for the rest. A total of over 75,000 clones appear in this sample, roughly four fifths of them only once. The top ten hold roughly 0.8% of the sample. Sequences were derived from peripheral blood, sampled from a patient treated with radiotherapy plus ipilimumab. Every receptor here comes from a human donor with non-small cell lung cancer who had stable disease on radiotherapy plus ipilimumab.

The CDR3 here is CASSLWLGEPQHF. For the CDR3, the DNA is TGTGCCAGCAGCTTATGGTTGGGTGAGCCCCAGCATTTT. The J gene is TRBJ1-5, the V gene TRBV7-8; D gene unclear. Germline assignment: CDR1 SGHVS and CDR2 FQNEAQ. The V end lost 2 bases, the J end lost 8 bases, and 10 bases lay between the germline ends. The CDR3 consists of 13 residues.

V is TRBV6-1 and J is TRBJ2-2; D is perhaps TRBD1 (5 bases). The CDR3 spans 14 residues. Per germline, CDR1 MNHNS and CDR2 SASEGT. Trimming took off 4 bases at V and 5 bases at J, with 11 bases between the two ends. In DNA form, the CDR3 reads TGTGCCAGCAGTGGGGGCGGCCTAACCGGGGAGCTGTTTTTT. Protein: CASSGGGLTGELFF.

V gene TRBV5-1 combines with J gene TRBJ2-5, with D possibly matching TRBD1 (6 bases). The CDR3 contains 15 residues. Trimming removed 0 bases at V and 4 bases at J, with 13 bases between. The germline V gene encodes CDR1 SGHRS and CDR2 YFSETQ. The CDR3, as DNA: TGCGCCAGCAGCTTGGTGGCAGGGGCGCGAGAGACCCAGTACTTC. Its protein product is CASSLVAGARETQYF.

V is TRBV15 and J is TRBJ2-5; perhaps TRBD2 as D (6 bases). The V gene's germline CDR1 is LNHNV and CDR2 YYDKDF (reference sequence). The CDR3 is made up of 13 amino acids. Trimming shortened V by 5 bases and J by 4 bases, and 11 bases separated the two germline ends. The CDR3 protein is CATSPIGGETQYF. The CDR3 bases are TGTGCCACCAGCCCTATCGGGGGAGAGACCCAGTACTTC. Full variable domain (missing parts from reference TRBV15 and TRBJ2-5): DAMVIQNPRYQVTQFGKPVTLSCSQTLNHNVMYWYQQKSSQAPKLLFHYYDKDFNNEADTPDNFQSRRPNTSFCFLDIRSPGLGDTAMYLCATSPIGGETQYFGPGTRLLVL.

This sequence joins TRBV18 and TRBJ1-3, with a tentative D call TRBD1 (5 bases). Germline V gene lookup returns CDR1 KGHSH and CDR2 LQKENI. Trimming cost V 0 bases and J 2 bases, with 11 bases left between them. This CDR3 has 16 amino acids. This chain's CDR3 is CASSPPAGRPGNTIYF. CDR3 nucleotide sequence: TGTGCCAGCTCACCACCGGCAGGGCGACCTGGAAACACCATATATTTT.

About this clone itself: One end of the junction varies from germline; a read error may be responsible. This sequence joins TRBV15 and TRBJ2-7; D assignment may be TRBD1 or TRBD2 (5 bases each). CDR3 length: 15 amino acids. Germline CDR1 reads LNHNV; CDR2 reads YYDKDF (reference sequence). CDR3 sequence: CATRREGQGSYEQYF. In DNA, the CDR3 is TGTGCCACCAGGAGAGAGGGCCAGGGATCCTACGAGCAGTACTTC.

Here the CDR3 reads CASSLIATGELFF. The CDR3 DNA reads as TGTGCCAGCAGTTTAATAGCTACCGGGGAGCTGTTTTTT. The V gene is TRBV27, the J gene TRBJ2-2; no definite D call. CDR1 MNHEY and CDR2 SMNVEV come from the germline V gene (reference sequence). V was pared by 2 bases and J by 5 bases, with 6 bases between. CDR3 size: 13 residues.

The gene calls are TRBV6-4 and TRBJ2-2, with 9 bases matching TRBD2. Trimming at V came to 3 bases and at J to 7 bases, leaving 12 bases not matched to a gene. The CDR3 is 17 residues long. The germline CDR1 and CDR2 sequences are MRHNA and SNTAGT. The CDR3 DNA reads TGTGCCAGCAGTGAAGGGACTAGCCTTGCCATGGGCGGGGAGCTGTTTTTT. Its protein is CASSEGTSLAMGGELFF.

This chain uses TRBV7-3 with TRBJ2-1; 8 nucleotides agree with TRBD2. The CDR3 totals 16 residues. CDR1 SGHTA and CDR2 FQGTGA come from the germline V gene. The J segment lost 5 bases and the V segment lost 0 bases, leaving 6 bases of the junction unmatched. Written as DNA, the CDR3 is TGTGCCAGCAGCTTAACTGCGGGACTAGTGAACAATGAGCAGTTCTTC. Its protein product is CASSLTAGLVNNEQFF.

V and J are TRBV19 and TRBJ2-7; 9 nucleotides agree with TRBD1. This CDR3 spans 14 amino acids. V lost 4 bases to trimming and J lost 3 bases; unmatched junction nucleotides: 4. From germline, CDR1 is LNHDA and CDR2 SQIVND (reference sequence). The chain's CDR3 is CASSRGTGFYEQYF. The CDR3 bases are TGTGCCAGTAGTAGAGGGACAGGGTTCTACGAGCAGTACTTC.

This chain links TRBV18 with TRBJ2-3; 10 positions agree with TRBD2. The V gene end was trimmed by 3 bases and the J gene end by 5 bases; junction bases not matched to a gene: 8. CDR3 length: 16 residues. Germline-derived CDR1 and CDR2 are KGHSH and LQKENI. Written as DNA, the CDR3 is TGTGCCAGCTCACCCCAGCGGGGGGGCGTCGGAGATACGCAGTATTTT. This encodes CASSPQRGGVGDTQYF.

The gene calls are TRBV7-3 and TRBJ2-5; tentatively, D is TRBD1 or TRBD2 (5 bases each). The CDR3 loop spans 13 amino acids. V dropped 5 bases and J dropped 4 bases, with 11 bases sitting between them. Germline V gene lookup returns CDR1 SGHTA and CDR2 FQGTGA. The CDR3 is CASSVGLAETQYF. The CDR3 nucleotides read TGTGCCAGCAGCGTGGGGCTAGCAGAGACCCAGTACTTC.

The CDR3, as DNA: TGTGCCAGTAGTATAACCGGGGTTGGGAATTCACCCCTCCACTTT. Protein sequence: CASSITGVGNSPLHF. V is TRBV19 and J is TRBJ1-6; unclear D gene. V lost 2 bases, J lost 7 bases, and 12 bases lay in between. The CDR3 has 15 amino acids. From germline, CDR1 is LNHDA and CDR2 SQIVND (reference sequence). Supplemented by reference TRBV19 and TRBJ1-6, the full variable domain reads DGGITQSPKYLFRKEGQNVTLSCEQNLNHDAMYWYRQDPGQGLRLIYYSQIVNDFQKGDIAEGYSVSREKKESFPLTVTSAQKNPTAFYLCASSITGVGNSPLHFGNGTRLTVT.

The chain employs TRBV5-1 and TRBJ2-3, with TRBD2 matching over 14 bases. Trimming cost V 3 bases and J 0 bases; bases outside gene matches: 12. This CDR3 region has 20 residues. Germline lookup yields CDR1 SGHRS and CDR2 YFSETQ. CDR3 coding DNA: TGCGCCAGCAGCTCTAACCCGGGACTAGCGGGGGCGATTAGCACAGATACGCAGTATTTT. It is translated as CASSSNPGLAGAISTDTQYF.

This clone was counted a single time. This rearrangement joins TRBV5-6 to TRBJ2-1; 9 nucleotides align to TRBD2. After removal of 2 bases from V and 5 bases from J, the junction contained 8 bases not matched to a gene. The length of the CDR3 is 16 residues. The germline gives CDR1 SGHDT, CDR2 YYEEEE. CDR3 sequence: CASSFFQASGNNEQFF. For the CDR3, the DNA is TGTGCCAGCAGCTTTTTTCAGGCTAGCGGGAACAATGAGCAGTTCTTC.

The genes are TRBV18 and TRBJ2-3, with 7 bases lining up with TRBD2. The ends lost 3 bases at V and 4 bases at J; junction bases unmatched: 7. This CDR3 is 15 amino acids long. Germline-derived CDR1 and CDR2 are KGHSH and LQKENI. CDR3 region: CASSPRSGGADTQYF. Written as DNA, the CDR3 is TGTGCCAGCTCACCGAGGTCGGGGGGTGCAGATACGCAGTATTTT.

This clone was seen just once. V usage is TRBV2 and J usage is TRBJ1-1; tentative D call: TRBD1 (5 bases). V lost 7 bases to trimming and J lost 8 bases, with 17 bases between them. The CDR3 totals 13 residues. Germline V gene lookup returns CDR1 SNHLY and CDR2 FYNNEI. The CDR3 region is CASIPGPAVEAFF. CDR3 bases: TGTGCCAGCATCCCGGGACCCGCAGTAGAAGCTTTCTTT.

The rearrangement links TRBV19 to TRBJ2-7; a possible D gene is TRBD1 (6 bases). This CDR3 is 14 amino acids long. CDR1 is LNHDA and CDR2 is SQIVND in the germline V gene (reference sequence). Between the trimmed V and J ends, which lost 7 bases and 0 bases, there was a span of 13 bases. CDR3 amino acids: CASNPRGNSYEQYF. CDR3 sequence (DNA): TGTGCCAGTAACCCCAGGGGTAACTCCTACGAGCAGTACTTC.

The chain couples TRBV9 to TRBJ1-1; TRBD1 matches 7 bases. V shed 4 bases and J 10 bases; nucleotides not matched to a gene: 10. CDR3 length: 13 residues. Germline loops: CDR1 SGDLS, CDR2 YYNGEE. The CDR3 region has the DNA TGTGCCAGCAGCTCGGGACAGTCTTTTGGAGCTTTCTTT. Its translation: CASSSGQSFGAFF.